This is a list of T cell receptor beta chains from one sample in a study of OX40 agonist ivuxolimab in advanced cancers. Clones were read by immunoSEQ multiplex PCR, and TCRdb kept only the in-frame ones, dropping some. This table has some 100,000 clones, 90% to 95% appearing once. Sample: CD4+ or CD8+ T cells sorted from blood, taken in a trial of the OX40 agonist ivuxolimab. These receptor sequences come from an adult with an advanced solid tumor such as melanoma, head and neck, liver or kidney cancer. Both conserved end residues are part of each CDR3. The order of the fields is clone size, D gene, J gene, V gene, CDR3 protein, CDR3 DNA. A D gene is named only where the DNA matches it firmly. A row's size may be missing; if present it is once, few, many or a size class.

clone_size: once
d_call: TRBD1
j_call: TRBJ2-1
v_call: TRBV4-1
cdr3_aa: CASSAEEPTGGSYNEQFF
cdr3_nt: TGCGCCAGCAGCGCCGAGGAACCAACAGGGGGATCCTACAATGAGCAGTTCTTC

clone_size: .
d_call: .
j_call: TRBJ2-1
v_call: TRBV4-1
cdr3_aa: CASSTLGAYNEQFF
cdr3_nt: TGCGCCAGCAGTACCCTAGGCGCCTACAATGAGCAGTTCTTC

clone_size: .
d_call: TRBD2
j_call: TRBJ2-4
v_call: TRBV4-1
cdr3_aa: CASSQSGRAKNIQYF
cdr3_nt: TGCGCCAGCAGCCAGAGCGGGAGGGCCAAAAACATTCAGTACTTC

clone_size: .
d_call: .
j_call: TRBJ2-7
v_call: TRBV4-3
cdr3_aa: CASGRDLTYEQYF
cdr3_nt: TGCGCCAGCGGACGGGACCTTACCTACGAGCAGTACTTC

clone_size: .
d_call: TRBD1
j_call: TRBJ1-5
v_call: TRBV6-1
cdr3_aa: CASSDQQGAIQPQHF
cdr3_nt: TGTGCCAGCAGTGACCAACAGGGGGCCATTCAGCCCCAGCATTTT

clone_size: .
d_call: TRBD1
j_call: TRBJ2-3
v_call: TRBV28
cdr3_aa: CASTTGQGSSSTDTQYF
cdr3_nt: TGTGCCAGCACGACGGGACAGGGGTCGTCTAGCACAGATACGCAGTATTTT

clone_size: .
d_call: .
j_call: TRBJ2-4
v_call: TRBV5-8
cdr3_aa: CASSTFPQGNIQYF
cdr3_nt: TGTGCCAGCAGCACCTTTCCCCAGGGGAACATTCAGTACTTC

clone_size: once
d_call: .
j_call: TRBJ1-2
v_call: TRBV7-9
cdr3_aa: CASSPWTKNYGYTF
cdr3_nt: TGTGCCAGCAGCCCCTGGACAAAGAACTATGGCTACACCTTC

clone_size: .
d_call: TRBD2
j_call: TRBJ2-1
v_call: TRBV7-9
cdr3_aa: CASSLVGLADNEQFF
cdr3_nt: TGTGCCAGCAGCTTAGTAGGACTAGCGGACAATGAGCAGTTCTTC

clone_size: .
d_call: TRBD2
j_call: TRBJ2-1
v_call: TRBV9
cdr3_aa: CASSVGGGGAAYNEQFF
cdr3_nt: TGTGCCAGCAGCGTAGGAGGCGGGGGGGCCGCATACAATGAGCAGTTCTTC

clone_size: .
d_call: TRBD2
j_call: TRBJ2-1
v_call: TRBV5-1
cdr3_aa: CASSSTSGGNEQFF
cdr3_nt: TGCGCCAGCAGCTCCACTAGCGGGGGCAATGAGCAGTTCTTC

clone_size: .
d_call: .
j_call: TRBJ1-1
v_call: TRBV29-1
cdr3_aa: CSVSRDTEAFF
cdr3_nt: TGCAGCGTTTCGAGAGACACTGAAGCTTTCTTT

clone_size: .
d_call: TRBD1
j_call: TRBJ1-3
v_call: TRBV14
cdr3_aa: CASGSATGVNTIYF
cdr3_nt: TGTGCCAGCGGTTCGGCGACAGGGGTAAACACCATATATTTT

clone_size: .
d_call: .
j_call: TRBJ1-3
v_call: TRBV6-1
cdr3_aa: CASSEGINLYGNTIYF
cdr3_nt: TGTGCCAGCAGTGAAGGGATCAACTTGTATGGAAACACCATATATTTT

clone_size: once
d_call: .
j_call: TRBJ1-2
v_call: TRBV29-1
cdr3_aa: CSVEEERGRDGYTF
cdr3_nt: TGCAGCGTTGAAGAAGAGCGAGGGCGGGATGGCTACACCTTC

clone_size: .
d_call: .
j_call: TRBJ1-5
v_call: TRBV4-3
cdr3_aa: CASSQDSQQGNQPQHF
cdr3_nt: TGCGCCAGCAGCCAAGATTCCCAACAGGGCAATCAGCCCCAGCATTTT

clone_size: few
d_call: .
j_call: TRBJ1-1
v_call: TRBV7-9
cdr3_aa: CASSLISGEGTEAFF
cdr3_nt: TGTGCCAGCAGCTTAATTTCGGGGGAGGGGACTGAAGCTTTCTTT